Listed here are 22 T cell receptor beta chains from one sample, sequenced in a study of long-term antiretroviral therapy in people with HIV. At the survey level, the v3.0 immunoSEQ assay was run. Clones were sequenced by immunoSEQ multiplex PCR, and TCRdb holds only the in-frame ones, with some missing. The sample contains fewer than 20,000 clones, about 89% of which appear only once. Sequencing used unsorted PBMCs, obtained 0.5 years after starting antiretroviral therapy. The origin of the receptors is a man aged 40-49 years with HIV.

The V gene is TRBV5-4, the J gene TRBJ2-7; 7 positions match TRBD2. This CDR3 comprises 15 residues. CDR1 SGHNT and CDR2 YYREEE come from the germline V gene (reference sequence). Germline trimming cut 0 bases from V and 7 bases from J; bases unmatched to any gene: 10. Here the CDR3 DNA reads TGTGCCAGCAGCTTGGTGTCTAGCGGCCTGTCGGAGCAGTACTTC. Its protein product is CASSLVSSGLSEQYF.

The chain carries TRBV7-3 and TRBJ2-5; D is uncertain. Germline V lookup: CDR1 SGHTA, CDR2 FQGTGA. Deletions cut 3 bases from V and 5 bases from J, with 10 bases between. The CDR3 loop spans 13 amino acids. CDR3 sequence (DNA): TGTGCCAGCAGCTTGACGGTTTGGGAGACCCAGTACTTC. Its translation: CASSLTVWETQYF.

The gene calls are TRBV6-1 and TRBJ1-1; no firm D call. This CDR3 region has 13 residues. Germline V gene data show CDR1 as MNHNS and CDR2 as SASEGT. Trimming left V 4 bases short and J 0 bases short, with 6 bases between. The CDR3 spells CASSVQMNTEAFF. The CDR3 DNA reads TGTGCCAGCAGTGTCCAGATGAACACTGAAGCTTTCTTT.

By sample fraction, this clone is medium-sized. The rearrangement links TRBV7-6 to TRBJ2-1, with TRBD1 identical over 9 bases. From germline, CDR1 is SGHVS and CDR2 FNYEAQ. The V and J ends lost 5 bases and 2 bases, in that order; junction bases with no gene match: 4. This CDR3 has 15 residues. The CDR3 region is CASSPGTGPYNEQFF. The DNA for the CDR3 is TGTGCCAGCAGCCCCGGGACAGGGCCCTACAATGAGCAGTTCTTC.

This clone was found once. The chain recombines TRBV7-9 with TRBJ2-1, with 10 bases that match TRBD2. The CDR3 length is 15 residues. Germline trimming cut 5 bases from V and 8 bases from J; bases unmatched to any gene: 9. Germline CDR1 reads SEHNR; CDR2 reads FQNEAQ (reference sequence). The CDR3 here is CASSTTSGDFYEQFF. In nucleotides, the CDR3 is TGTGCCAGCAGCACTACTAGCGGGGACTTCTATGAGCAGTTCTTC.

The chain recombines TRBV6-1 with TRBJ2-2; TRBD1 agrees at 9 bases. In germline, CDR1 is MNHNS, CDR2 SASEGT. The junction had 13 bases not matched to a gene; V was cut back by 4 bases and J by 7 bases. This CDR3 is built from 17 residues. The CDR3 DNA follows: TGTGCCAGCAGTGTGACCCGCGGGACAGGGTATTACGGGGAGCTGTTTTTT. Translated, it gives CASSVTRGTGYYGELFF.

V is TRBV11-3 and J is TRBJ2-1, with D tentatively TRBD2 (5 bases). V shed 3 bases and J shed 8 bases, with 11 bases lying between them. This CDR3 has 13 residues. The germline CDR1 and CDR2 sequences are SGHNT and YENEEA. CDR3 sequence (DNA): TGTGCCAGCAGCTTTAGGGCCGGGGATGAGCAGTTCTTC. It specifies CASSFRAGDEQFF.

The chain joins TRBV10-1 to TRBJ2-2; 12 nucleotides line up with TRBD2. The J segment lost 7 bases and the V segment lost 5 bases, leaving 2 bases of the junction unmatched. The V gene's germline CDR1 is WNHNN and CDR2 SYGVQD (reference sequence). The CDR3 has 14 amino acids. The CDR3 DNA reads as TGCGCCAGCAGTCGGACTAGCGGGGTCGGGGAGCTGTTTTTT. Protein: CASSRTSGVGELFF.

J is TRBJ2-7 and V is TRBV19; D is unclear. In germline, CDR1 is LNHDA, CDR2 SQIVND (reference sequence). The CDR3 covers 15 residues. The ends were cut back, 4 bases at V and 3 bases at J, with 16 bases in the middle. CDR3 in amino acids: CASSTPGATFYEQYF. For the CDR3, the DNA is TGTGCCAGTAGTACGCCAGGAGCCACATTCTACGAGCAGTACTTC.

The J gene is TRBJ1-1, the V gene TRBV4-1; D gene ambiguous. The CDR3 contains 14 residues. The V and J ends lost 6 bases and 2 bases respectively, with 13 bases between them. CDR1 is MGHRA and CDR2 is YSYEKL in the germline V gene. The CDR3 spells CASRVETSNTEAFF. The CDR3 DNA reads TGCGCCAGCAGGGTAGAGACGTCTAACACTGAAGCTTTCTTT.

This chain connects TRBV28 to TRBJ2-7; 7 bases are a match to TRBD2. Germline loops: CDR1 MDHEN, CDR2 SYDVKM. This CDR3 is built from 14 residues. V lost 10 bases, J lost 2 bases, and 11 bases stayed unmatched. CDR3 residues: CAISPGLPTYEQYF. CDR3 coding DNA: TGTGCCATTTCCCCGGGACTACCTACCTACGAGCAGTACTTC.

This clone was detected a few times. J is TRBJ2-7 and V is TRBV4-3; no reliable D call. V lost 0 bases and J 7 bases, leaving 13 bases between the germline ends. The CDR3 has 14 residues. Germline CDR1 LGHNA, CDR2 YSLEER. The CDR3 here is CASSQDPSVEEQYF. The CDR3 bases are TGCGCCAGCAGCCAAGATCCCTCCGTGGAGGAGCAGTACTTC.

V and J are TRBV7-2 and TRBJ1-2; D unclear. The germline gives CDR1 SGHTA, CDR2 FQGNSA. The CDR3 runs to 10 residues. The ends were cut back, 11 bases at V and 5 bases at J, with 9 bases in the middle. The CDR3 loop reads CARRRYGYTF. CDR3 nucleotides: TGTGCCCGGCGGAGGTATGGCTACACCTTC.

This clone was observed a handful of times. The genes are TRBV28 and TRBJ2-2; no clear D gene. Per the germline V gene, CDR1 is MDHEN and CDR2 is SYDVKM. V gave up 6 bases and J gave up 6 bases, with 11 bases separating them. This CDR3 has 13 amino acids. CDR3 loop: CASRTRLAGELFF. For the CDR3, the DNA is TGTGCCAGCAGGACGCGGTTGGCCGGGGAGCTGTTTTTT.

This clone was detected once. This chain joins TRBV27 and TRBJ2-1; 12 nucleotides line up with TRBD2. CDR3 length: 14 amino acids. The ends lost 6 bases at V and 5 bases at J; junction bases unmatched: 2. CDR1 and CDR2 from the germline V gene are MNHEY and SMNVEV (reference sequence). The CDR3 region has the DNA TGTGCCAGCAGGTGGACTAGCGGGGACAATGAGCAGTTCTTC. Amino acid sequence: CASRWTSGDNEQFF.

The V gene is TRBV18, the J gene TRBJ2-1; D remains unclear. This CDR3 is built from 17 residues. Germline-derived CDR1 and CDR2 are KGHSH and LQKENI. V lost 1 base, J lost 0 bases, and 13 bases lay in between. CDR3 coding DNA: TGTGCCAGCTCACCACTCGTCTCTACTCGCTCCTACAATGAGCAGTTCTTC. Translated, it gives CASSPLVSTRSYNEQFF.

The gene calls are TRBV7-9 and TRBJ2-7; the D is unclear. Germline-derived CDR1 and CDR2 are SEHNR and FQNEAQ (reference sequence). This CDR3 spans 11 amino acids. Trimming cost V 5 bases and J 5 bases, with 7 bases left between them. The CDR3 sequence: CASSTVNEQYF. The DNA for the CDR3 is TGTGCCAGCAGCACCGTCAACGAGCAGTACTTC.

This clone was counted a few times. The chain couples TRBV5-5 to TRBJ1-2, with TRBD1 as a possible D gene (6 bases). V was clipped by 4 bases and J by 8 bases, with 18 bases between them. Germline assignment: CDR1 SGHKS and CDR2 YYEKEE (reference sequence). There are 14 residues in the CDR3. The CDR3 DNA is TGTGCCAGCAGCACAGGACAGCCTTGGAGGGGCTACACCTTC. Protein sequence: CASSTGQPWRGYTF. The full variable domain, its missing parts supplied by reference TRBV5-5 and TRBJ1-2, is DAGVTQSPTHLIKTRGQQVTLRCSPISGHKSVSWYQQVLGQGPQFIFQYYEKEERGRGNFPDRFSARQFPNYSSELNVNALLLGDSALYLCASSTGQPWRGYTFGSGTRLTVV.

The genes are TRBV19 and TRBJ2-2; 8 positions match TRBD2. V lost 6 bases and J lost 9; bases outside the gene matches: 6. This CDR3 is built from 13 residues. CDR1 is LNHDA and CDR2 is SQIVND in the germline V gene (reference sequence). The CDR3, as DNA: TGTGCCAGTAGCACGGGACTAGTCCGGGAGCTGTTTTTT. Protein sequence: CASSTGLVRELFF.

The chain combines TRBV25-1 with TRBJ2-1, with 8 bases fitting TRBD1. V lost 4 bases and J lost 2; bases outside the gene matches: 4. Germline CDR1 and CDR2: MGHDK and SYGVNS. CDR3 size: 15 residues. The CDR3 coding sequence is TGTGCCAGCAGTGCAAACAGGGGGACCTACAATGAGCAGTTCTTC. Its protein product is CASSANRGTYNEQFF.

The chain uses TRBV7-2 and TRBJ2-1, with TRBD2 matching over 9 bases. Germline CDR1 SGHTA, CDR2 FQGNSA. J was trimmed by 5 bases and V by 5 bases; bases with no gene match: 7. This CDR3 is 15 amino acids long. The CDR3 coding sequence is TGTGCCAGCAGCCTAAGCGGGGGGCCAAACAATGAGCAGTTCTTC. This translates into CASSLSGGPNNEQFF.

V and J are TRBV19 and TRBJ1-5; the D gene is possibly TRBD1 (5 bases). Trimming cost V 2 bases and J 2 bases, with 10 bases left between them. Germline values: CDR1 LNHDA, CDR2 SQIVND (reference sequence). CDR3 length: 15 residues. DNA for the CDR3: TGTGCCAGTAGTATAATCCGGGGGGGCAATCAGCCCCAGCATTTT. Translated, it gives CASSIIRGGNQPQHF.